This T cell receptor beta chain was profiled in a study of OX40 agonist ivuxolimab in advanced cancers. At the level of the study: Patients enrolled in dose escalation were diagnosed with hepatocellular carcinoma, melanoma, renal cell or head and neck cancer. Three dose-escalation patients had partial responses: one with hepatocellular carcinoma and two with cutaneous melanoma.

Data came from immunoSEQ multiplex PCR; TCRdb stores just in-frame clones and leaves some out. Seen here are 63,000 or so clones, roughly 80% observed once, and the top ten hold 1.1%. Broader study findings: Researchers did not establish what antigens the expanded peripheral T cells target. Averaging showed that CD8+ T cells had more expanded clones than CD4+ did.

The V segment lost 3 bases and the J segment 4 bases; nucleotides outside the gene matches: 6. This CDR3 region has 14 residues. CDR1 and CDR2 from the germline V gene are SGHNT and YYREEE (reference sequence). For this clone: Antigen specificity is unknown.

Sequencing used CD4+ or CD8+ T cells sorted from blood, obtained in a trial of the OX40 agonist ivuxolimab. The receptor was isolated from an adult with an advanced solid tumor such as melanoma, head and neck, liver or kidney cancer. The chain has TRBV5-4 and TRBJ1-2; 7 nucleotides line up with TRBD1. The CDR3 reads CASSSNRGSYGYTF. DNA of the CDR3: TGTGCCAGCAGCTCAAACAGGGGTTCCTATGGCTACACCTTC.